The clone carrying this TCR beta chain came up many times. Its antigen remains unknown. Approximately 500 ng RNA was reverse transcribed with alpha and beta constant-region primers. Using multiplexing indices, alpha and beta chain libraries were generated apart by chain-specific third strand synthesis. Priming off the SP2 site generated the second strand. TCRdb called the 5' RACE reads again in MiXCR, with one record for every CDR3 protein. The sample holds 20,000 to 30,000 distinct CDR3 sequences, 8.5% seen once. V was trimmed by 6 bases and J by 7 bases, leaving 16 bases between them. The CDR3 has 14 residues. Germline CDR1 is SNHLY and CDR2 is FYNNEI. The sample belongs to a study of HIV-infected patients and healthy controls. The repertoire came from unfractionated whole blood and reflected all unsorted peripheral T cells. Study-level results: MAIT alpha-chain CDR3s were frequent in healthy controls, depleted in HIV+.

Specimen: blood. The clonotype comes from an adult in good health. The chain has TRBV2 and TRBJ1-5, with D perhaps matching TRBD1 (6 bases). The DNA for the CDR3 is TGTGCCAGCAGCCTGGAGGGGGGTACCCAGCCCCAGCATTTT. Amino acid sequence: CASSLEGGTQPQHF.